These 7 T cell receptor beta chains originate from one sample sequenced in a study of blood T cell repertoires in COVID-19. Sequencing used immunoSEQ multiplex PCR; TCRdb keeps in-frame clones, though not all of them. The table has about 74,000 clones, over 70% seen once. The sample was peripheral blood. These receptors were obtained from a man between 65 and 85 years old with acute or convalescent COVID-19.

This clone is judged large. The chain joins TRBV7-9 to TRBJ2-2, with a weak D call TRBD1 (6 bases). Trimming pared 11 bases from V and 0 bases from J, leaving 16 bases between. CDR3 size: 15 residues. Germline CDR1 and CDR2: SEHNR and FQNEAQ (reference sequence). The CDR3 DNA sequence: TGTGCCCCCCTTCGACCAGGGGCGAACACCGGGGAGCTGTTTTTT. Protein product: CAPLRPGANTGELFF.

The V call is TRBV5-1, the J call TRBJ1-2; D possibly corresponds to TRBD1 (6 bases). CDR3 length: 14 amino acids. With 0 bases removed from V and 5 bases from J, the gap between germline ends came to 11 bases. Per germline, CDR1 SGHRS and CDR2 YFSETQ. The CDR3 DNA sequence: TGCGCCAGCAGCTTGGGGGGACATCTTTATGGCTACACCTTC. As protein: CASSLGGHLYGYTF. Full variable domain (outside the CDR3, taken from reference TRBV5-1 and TRBJ1-2): KAGVTQTPRYLIKTRGQQVTLSCSPISGHRSVSWYQQTPGQGLQFLFEYFSETQRNKGNFPGRFSGRQFSNSRSEMNVSTLELGDSALYLCASSLGGHLYGYTFGSGTRLTVV.

V gene TRBV19 combines with J gene TRBJ1-2, with D maybe TRBD1 (6 bases). CDR1 LNHDA and CDR2 SQIVND come from the germline V gene (reference sequence). Trimming left V 7 bases short and J 3 bases short, with 15 bases between. The CDR3 sequence is 14 residues long. The CDR3, as DNA: TGTGCCAGTATGGGGTGGGGGACATACTATGGCTACACCTTC. Protein sequence: CASMGWGTYYGYTF.

The chain recombines TRBV14 with TRBJ1-4; 7 bases align to TRBD1. The CDR3 sequence is 14 residues long. Germline V lookup: CDR1 SGHDN, CDR2 FVKESK. The junction had 5 bases not matched to a gene; V was cut back by 3 bases and J by 7 bases. CDR3 coding DNA: TGTGCCAGCAGCCAGAGACAGGGTTTTGAAAAACTGTTTTTT. This codes for CASSQRQGFEKLFF. Complete variable domain (other parts from reference TRBV14 and TRBJ1-4): EAGVTQFPSHSVIEKGQTVTLRCDPISGHDNLYWYRRVMGKEIKFLLHFVKESKQDESGMPNNRFLAERTGGTYSTLKVQPAELEDSGVYFCASSQRQGFEKLFFGSGTQLSVL.

V gene TRBV4-2 combines with J gene TRBJ1-5, with 9 bases lining up with TRBD1. Trimming removed 0 bases from V and 1 base from J; junction bases left unmatched: 4. The germline CDR1 and CDR2 sequences are LGHNA and YNFKEQ. The CDR3 is 17 amino acids. The CDR3 region is CASSQEGTGRSNQPQHF. The CDR3 bases are TGTGCCAGCAGCCAAGAAGGGACAGGGAGGAGCAATCAGCCCCAGCATTTT.

The chain links TRBV19 to TRBJ2-1; TRBD2 aligns across 8 bases. Germline CDR1 is LNHDA and CDR2 is SQIVND (reference sequence). There are 15 residues in the CDR3. V was pared by 2 bases and J by 10 bases, with 10 bases of the junction left unmatched. The CDR3 protein is CASSIRGAGAREQFF. The CDR3, as DNA: TGTGCCAGTAGTATAAGGGGAGCGGGAGCCCGGGAGCAGTTCTTC.

In this sample, this clone turned up once. The rearrangement joins TRBV19 to TRBJ1-5, with D perhaps matching TRBD1 (6 bases). CDR1 and CDR2 (germline): LNHDA, SQIVND (reference sequence). The CDR3 is 17 amino acids. V lost 0 bases and J lost 3, with 15 bases in between. CDR3 loop: CASSIDIRGVNNQPQHF. The CDR3 nucleotides are TGTGCCAGTAGTATAGACATCAGGGGAGTTAACAATCAGCCCCAGCATTTT.